This record covers a single T cell receptor (beta chain). This entry belongs to a study of OX40 agonist ivuxolimab in advanced cancers. Method: immunoSEQ multiplex PCR; TCRdb's copy keeps in-frame clones and lacks some. The data hold roughly 50,000 clones, with around 80% observed a single time. The CDR3 is 11 residues long. CDR1 is ENHRY, CDR2 SYGVKD, per germline. V was cut by 4 bases and J by 7 bases, with 8 bases left in between. The V call is TRBV10-3, the J call TRBJ2-7; D remains unclear. The clonotype originates from an adult with an advanced solid tumor such as melanoma, head and neck, liver or kidney cancer. The sequenced sample was CD4+ or CD8+ T cells sorted from blood, obtained in a trial of the OX40 agonist ivuxolimab. The CDR3 bases are TGTGCCATCAGTGGAGGATGGGAGCAGTACTTC. Translating gives CAISGGWEQYF.